This T cell receptor beta chain came from a study of shared clonotypes between healthy human individuals. Overall study results and limits: Represented genetic and exposure-history diversity was restricted by having few donors. Clonotypes which were not shared had lower generation probabilities than clonotypes that all four donors shared.

Details on this clone: The antigen is unknown.

Adults of Caucasian background living in Nashville, Tennessee made up all donors. Unmatched junction bases numbered 9, after V lost 4 bases and J lost 5 bases. Germline V lookup: CDR1 SGHDN, CDR2 FVKESK. This CDR3 comprises 15 residues. Data came from immunoSEQ multiplex PCR; TCRdb stores just in-frame clones and leaves some out. The profile covers 800,000 to 1,200,000 clones, with 70% to 80% appearing a single time and more than 0.45% taken by the ten largest. Sequences were obtained from memory CD4+ T cells from PBMCs. Described subset: CD45RA-negative fraction. The TCR originated in a man in his late teens or twenties in good health. Some clones in this sample may be carry-over from other donors' samples. The chain joins TRBV14 to TRBJ2-5, with TRBD2 matching over 8 bases. The CDR3 region is CASSRASGYGETQYF. DNA for the CDR3: TGTGCCAGCAGCCGTGCTAGCGGGTACGGGGAGACCCAGTACTTC.